This T cell receptor (beta chain) was captured in a study of T cell repertoires in cytomegalovirus infection. Across the study: Recently identified HLA-C-restricted CMV epitopes and well-studied HLA-B-restricted CMV epitopes were used by the study. Indications of both CMV infection and matching HLA type were provided by public TCR beta signatures. Study-wide results and caveats: Predominance within the ex vivo response was attributable to HLA-C-restricted CMV-specific TCR beta clonotypes. Individuals carrying CMV plus the relevant HLA were identified by cumulative frequency of public TCR beta families.

Each CDR3 protein is one row after TCRdb ran MiXCR on the reads. The sample carries 700,000 to 950,000 distinct CDR3 sequences, about 33% recorded once. This clonotype was picked up a small number of times. The antigen is unknown. The CDR3 is 16 residues long. The V gene's germline CDR1 is MNHEY and CDR2 SVGAGI. With V trimmed by 7 bases and J by 5 bases, 10 bases remained unmatched. This sample comprised cultured CD8+ T cells from PBMCs, obtained from culture after CMV antigen stimulation. V gene TRBV6-5 combines with J gene TRBJ2-3; 12 nucleotides align to TRBD2. The clonotype was recovered from a human donor in good health (CMV status not recorded). Some clones in this sample may be carry-over from other donors' samples. The CDR3 loop reads CASTHLAGGPVDTQYF. The DNA for the CDR3 is TGTGCCAGCACCCACCTAGCGGGGGGGCCGGTAGATACGCAGTATTTT.